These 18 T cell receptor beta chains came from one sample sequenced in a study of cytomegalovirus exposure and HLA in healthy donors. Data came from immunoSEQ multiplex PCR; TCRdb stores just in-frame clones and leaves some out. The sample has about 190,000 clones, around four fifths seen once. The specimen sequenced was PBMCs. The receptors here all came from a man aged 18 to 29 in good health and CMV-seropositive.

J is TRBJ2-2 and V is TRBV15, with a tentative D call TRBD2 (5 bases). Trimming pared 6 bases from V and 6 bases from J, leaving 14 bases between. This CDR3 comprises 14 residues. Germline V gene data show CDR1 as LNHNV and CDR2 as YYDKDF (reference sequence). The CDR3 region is CATSKTTGAGELFF. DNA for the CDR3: TGTGCCACCAGTAAAACGACCGGGGCCGGGGAGCTGTTTTTT. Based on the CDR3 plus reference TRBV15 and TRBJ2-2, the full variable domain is DAMVIQNPRYQVTQFGKPVTLSCSQTLNHNVMYWYQQKSSQAPKLLFHYYDKDFNNEADTPDNFQSRRPNTSFCFLDIRSPGLGDTAMYLCATSKTTGAGELFFGEGSRLTVL.

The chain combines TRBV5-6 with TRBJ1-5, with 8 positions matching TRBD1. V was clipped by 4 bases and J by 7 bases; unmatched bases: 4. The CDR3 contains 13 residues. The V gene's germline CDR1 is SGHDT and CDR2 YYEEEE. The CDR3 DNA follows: TGTGCCAGCAGCCGGGACAGGACCCAGCCCCAGCATTTT. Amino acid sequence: CASSRDRTQPQHF.

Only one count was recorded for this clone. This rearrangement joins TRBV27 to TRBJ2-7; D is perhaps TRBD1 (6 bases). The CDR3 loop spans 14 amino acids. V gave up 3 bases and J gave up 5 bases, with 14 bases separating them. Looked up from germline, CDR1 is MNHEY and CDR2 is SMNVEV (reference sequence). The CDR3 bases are TGTGCCAGCAGTTTGAGCCCAGGGGACCACGAGCAGTACTTC. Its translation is CASSLSPGDHEQYF.

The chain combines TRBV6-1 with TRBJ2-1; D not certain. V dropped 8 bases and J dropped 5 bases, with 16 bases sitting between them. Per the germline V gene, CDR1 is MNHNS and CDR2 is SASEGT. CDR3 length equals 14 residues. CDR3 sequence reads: CASSRSPQDNEQFF. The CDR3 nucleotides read TGTGCCAGCTCCCGGAGCCCGCAAGACAATGAGCAGTTCTTC.

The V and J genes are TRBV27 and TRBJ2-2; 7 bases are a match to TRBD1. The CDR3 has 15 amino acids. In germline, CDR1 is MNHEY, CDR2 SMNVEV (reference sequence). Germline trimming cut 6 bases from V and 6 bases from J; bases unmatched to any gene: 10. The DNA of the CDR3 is TGTGCCAGCAGCCTAGGGACAGACGGAGCCGGGGAGCTGTTTTTT. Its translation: CASSLGTDGAGELFF.

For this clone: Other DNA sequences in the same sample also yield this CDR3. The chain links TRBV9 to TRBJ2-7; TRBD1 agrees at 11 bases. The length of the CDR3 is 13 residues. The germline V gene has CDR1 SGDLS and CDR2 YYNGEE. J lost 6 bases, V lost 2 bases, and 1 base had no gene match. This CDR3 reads CASSVGTGGEQYF. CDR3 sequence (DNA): TGTGCCAGCAGCGTGGGGACAGGGGGCGAGCAGTACTTC. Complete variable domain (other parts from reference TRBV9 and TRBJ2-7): DSGVTQTPKHLITATGQRVTLRCSPRSGDLSVYWYQQSLDQGLQFLIQYYNGEERAKGNILERFSAQQFPDLHSELNLSSLELGDSALYFCASSVGTGGEQYFGPGTRLTVT.

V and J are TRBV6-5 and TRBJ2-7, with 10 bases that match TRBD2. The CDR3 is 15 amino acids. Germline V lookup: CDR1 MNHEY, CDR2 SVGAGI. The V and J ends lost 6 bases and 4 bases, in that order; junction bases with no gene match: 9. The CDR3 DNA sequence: TGTGCCAGCAGGAATCTAGCGGGAGAGGTTTACGAGCAGTACTTC. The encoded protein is CASRNLAGEVYEQYF.

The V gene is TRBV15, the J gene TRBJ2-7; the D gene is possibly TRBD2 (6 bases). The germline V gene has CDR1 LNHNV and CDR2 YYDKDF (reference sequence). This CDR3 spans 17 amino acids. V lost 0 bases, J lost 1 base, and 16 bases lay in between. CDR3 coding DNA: TGTGCCACCAGCAGAGATAGAAGAAGGGGACTTTCCTACGAGCAGTACTTC. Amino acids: CATSRDRRRGLSYEQYF.

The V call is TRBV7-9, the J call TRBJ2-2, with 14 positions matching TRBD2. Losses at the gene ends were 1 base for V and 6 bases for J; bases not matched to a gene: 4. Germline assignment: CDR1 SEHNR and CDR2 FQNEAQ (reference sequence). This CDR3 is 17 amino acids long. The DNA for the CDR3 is TGTGCCAGCAGCTTAGGACTAGCGGGAGGGCCATCCGGGGAGCTGTTTTTT. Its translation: CASSLGLAGGPSGELFF.

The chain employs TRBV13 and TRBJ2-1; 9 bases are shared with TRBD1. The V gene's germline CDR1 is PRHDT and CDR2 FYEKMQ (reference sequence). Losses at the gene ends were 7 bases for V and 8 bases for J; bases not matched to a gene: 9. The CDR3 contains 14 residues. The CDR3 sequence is CASNYGQGLDEQFF. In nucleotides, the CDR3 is TGTGCCAGCAACTACGGACAGGGGTTGGATGAGCAGTTCTTC.

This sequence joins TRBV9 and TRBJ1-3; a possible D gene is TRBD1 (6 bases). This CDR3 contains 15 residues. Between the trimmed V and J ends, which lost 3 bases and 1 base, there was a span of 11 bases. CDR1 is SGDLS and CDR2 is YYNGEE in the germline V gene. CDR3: CASSAAGESGNTIYF. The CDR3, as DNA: TGTGCCAGCAGCGCCGCAGGGGAGTCTGGAAACACCATATATTTT. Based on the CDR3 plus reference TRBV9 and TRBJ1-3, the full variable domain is DSGVTQTPKHLITATGQRVTLRCSPRSGDLSVYWYQQSLDQGLQFLIQYYNGEERAKGNILERFSAQQFPDLHSELNLSSLELGDSALYFCASSAAGESGNTIYFGEGSWLTVV.

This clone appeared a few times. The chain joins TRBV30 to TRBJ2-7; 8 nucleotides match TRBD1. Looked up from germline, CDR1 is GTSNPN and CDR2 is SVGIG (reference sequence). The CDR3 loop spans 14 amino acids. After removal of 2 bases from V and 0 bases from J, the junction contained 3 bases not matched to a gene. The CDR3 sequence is CAWSWTGFSYEQYF. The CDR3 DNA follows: TGTGCCTGGAGTTGGACAGGGTTCTCCTACGAGCAGTACTTC.

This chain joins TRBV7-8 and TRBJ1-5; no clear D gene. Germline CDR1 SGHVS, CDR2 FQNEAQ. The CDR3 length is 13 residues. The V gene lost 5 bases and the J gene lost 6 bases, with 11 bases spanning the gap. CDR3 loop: CASSQEGGQPQHF. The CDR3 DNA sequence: TGTGCCAGCAGCCAAGAGGGAGGTCAGCCCCAGCATTTT.

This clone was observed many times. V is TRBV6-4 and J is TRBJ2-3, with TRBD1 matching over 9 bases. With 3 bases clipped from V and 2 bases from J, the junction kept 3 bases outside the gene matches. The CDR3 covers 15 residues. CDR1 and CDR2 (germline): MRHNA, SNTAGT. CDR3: CASSEGTGTTDTQYF. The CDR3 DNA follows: TGTGCCAGCAGTGAAGGGACAGGGACCACAGATACGCAGTATTTT.

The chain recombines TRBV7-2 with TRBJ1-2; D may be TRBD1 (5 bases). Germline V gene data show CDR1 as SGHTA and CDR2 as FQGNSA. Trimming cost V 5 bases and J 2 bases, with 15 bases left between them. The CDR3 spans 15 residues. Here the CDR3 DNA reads TGTGCCAGCAGCGCCTTGGGACTGGGAAACTATGGCTACACCTTC. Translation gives CASSALGLGNYGYTF.

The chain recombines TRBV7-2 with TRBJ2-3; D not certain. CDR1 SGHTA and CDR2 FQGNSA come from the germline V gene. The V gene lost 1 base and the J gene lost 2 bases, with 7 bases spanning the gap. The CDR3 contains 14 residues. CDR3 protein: CASSLGIDTDTQYF. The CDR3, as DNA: TGTGCCAGCAGCTTAGGCATAGACACAGATACGCAGTATTTT.

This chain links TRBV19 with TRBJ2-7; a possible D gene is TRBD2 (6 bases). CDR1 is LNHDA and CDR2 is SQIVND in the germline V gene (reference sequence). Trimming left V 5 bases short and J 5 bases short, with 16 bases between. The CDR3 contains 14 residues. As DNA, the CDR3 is TGTGCCAGTAGTTTCGGGGTTGGAGGGGACGAGCAGTACTTC. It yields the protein CASSFGVGGDEQYF. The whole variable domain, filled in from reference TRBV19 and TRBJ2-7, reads DGGITQSPKYLFRKEGQNVTLSCEQNLNHDAMYWYRQDPGQGLRLIYYSQIVNDFQKGDIAEGYSVSREKKESFPLTVTSAQKNPTAFYLCASSFGVGGDEQYFGPGTRLTVT.

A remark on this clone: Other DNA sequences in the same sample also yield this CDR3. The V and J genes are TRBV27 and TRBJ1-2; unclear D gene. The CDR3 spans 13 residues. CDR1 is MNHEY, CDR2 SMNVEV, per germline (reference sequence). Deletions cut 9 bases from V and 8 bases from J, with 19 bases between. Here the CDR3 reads CASRPTGLGGYTF. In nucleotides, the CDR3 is TGTGCCAGTCGACCGACGGGATTGGGGGGCTACACCTTC.